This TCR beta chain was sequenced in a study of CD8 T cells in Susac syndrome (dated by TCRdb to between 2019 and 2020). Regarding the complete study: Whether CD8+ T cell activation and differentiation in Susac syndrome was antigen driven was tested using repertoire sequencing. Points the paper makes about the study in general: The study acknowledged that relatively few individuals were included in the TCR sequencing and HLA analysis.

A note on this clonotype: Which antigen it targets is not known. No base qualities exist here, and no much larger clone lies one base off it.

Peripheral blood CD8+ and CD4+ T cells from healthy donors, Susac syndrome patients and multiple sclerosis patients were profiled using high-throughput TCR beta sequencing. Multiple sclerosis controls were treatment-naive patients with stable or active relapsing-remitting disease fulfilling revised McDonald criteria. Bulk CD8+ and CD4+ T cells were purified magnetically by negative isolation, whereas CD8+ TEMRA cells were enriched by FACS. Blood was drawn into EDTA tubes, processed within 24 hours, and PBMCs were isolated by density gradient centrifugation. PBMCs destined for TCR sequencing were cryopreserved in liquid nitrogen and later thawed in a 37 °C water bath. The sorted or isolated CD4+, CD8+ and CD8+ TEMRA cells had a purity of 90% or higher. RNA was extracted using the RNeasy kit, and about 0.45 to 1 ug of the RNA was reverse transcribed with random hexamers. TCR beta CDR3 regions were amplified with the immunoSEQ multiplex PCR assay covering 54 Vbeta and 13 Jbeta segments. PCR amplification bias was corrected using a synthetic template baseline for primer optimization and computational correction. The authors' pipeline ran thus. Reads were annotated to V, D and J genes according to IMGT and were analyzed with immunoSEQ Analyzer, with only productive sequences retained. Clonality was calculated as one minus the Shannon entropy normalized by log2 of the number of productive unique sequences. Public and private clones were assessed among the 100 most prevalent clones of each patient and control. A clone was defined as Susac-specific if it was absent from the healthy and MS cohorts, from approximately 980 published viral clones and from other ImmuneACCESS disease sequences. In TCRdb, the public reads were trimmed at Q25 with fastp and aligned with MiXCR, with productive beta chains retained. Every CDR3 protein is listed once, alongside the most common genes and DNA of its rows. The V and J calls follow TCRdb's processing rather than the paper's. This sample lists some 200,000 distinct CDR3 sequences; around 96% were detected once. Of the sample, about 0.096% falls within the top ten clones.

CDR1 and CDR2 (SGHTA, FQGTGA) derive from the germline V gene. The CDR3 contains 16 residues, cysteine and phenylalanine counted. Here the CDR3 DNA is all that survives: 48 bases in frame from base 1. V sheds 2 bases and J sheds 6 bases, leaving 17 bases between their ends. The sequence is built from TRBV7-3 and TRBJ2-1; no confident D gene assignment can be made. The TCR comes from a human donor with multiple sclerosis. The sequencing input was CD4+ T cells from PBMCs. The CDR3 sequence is CASSLLGYPGLNEQFF. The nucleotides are TGTGCCAGCAGCTTACTCGGCTATCCGGGTCTCAATGAGCAGTTCTTC. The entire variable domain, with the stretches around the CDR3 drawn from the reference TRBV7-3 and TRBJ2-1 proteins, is GAGVSQTPSNKVTEKGKYVELRCDPISGHTALYWYRQSLGQGPEFLIYFQGTGAADDSGLPNDRFFAVRPEGSVSTLKIQRTERGDSAVYLCASSLLGYPGLNEQFFGPGTRLTVL.